This T cell receptor beta chain was profiled in a study of CD8 T cells in ankylosing spondylitis. Overall study results and limits: What seemed typical of ankylosing spondylitis blood was a TCR beta motif built from roughly eight highly homologous variants. CD8+ disease-linked clones were present at relatively low frequencies in blood.

From germline, CDR1 is MNHNS and CDR2 SASEGT. The CDR3 totals 13 residues. V was trimmed by 2 bases and J by 1 base, leaving 5 bases between them. TCRdb recomputed calls from the 5' RACE reads with MiXCR, one row per CDR3 protein. Found here are some 220,000 distinct CDR3 sequences, about 6.7% of them singletons; the top ten hold around 14%. This clonotype was counted at least ten times. The antigen is undetermined. The chain is built from TRBV6-1 and TRBJ1-1; D unclear. The sequence was collected from a male donor with ankylosing spondylitis. Sequencing was performed on blood, either unsorted or a sorted T cell fraction (not recorded which). CDR3 coding DNA: TGTGCCAGCAGTGAACGACAGAACACTGAAGCTTTCTTT. It encodes CASSERQNTEAFF.